This T cell receptor beta chain came from a study of regulatory T cells in long-lasting Graves disease. Time point meaning: persistent/refractory GD, antithyroid drugs over 5 years with positive TRAb. There was RNA extracted from PBMCs, and the TCR library was made from it. To note about this clonotype: The antigen remains undetermined. The junction departs from the called germline gene at one end, perhaps through a read error.

Study conclusions and caveats: The researchers studied only peripheral blood, not thyroid tissue. Persistent disease exhibited a predilection for TRBV28, TRBJ1-2 and TRBJ2-5.

This CDR3 has 15 amino acids. Both iRepertoire HTBI primers and Arm-PCR of CDR3 regions were used to build the TCR beta libraries. Study processing details: Samples collectively showed 62 TRBV and approximately 13 TRBJ segments. TCRdb passed the multiplex PCR reads through MiXCR, listing each CDR3 protein once. The V and J calls and clone size come from TCRdb's table, not from the authors' own analysis. The repertoire holds approximately 440,000 distinct CDR3 sequences, with roughly a quarter as singletons. The gene calls are TRBV12-3 or TRBV12-4 and TRBJ2-2, with TRBD1 matching 9 bases. The material sequenced was peripheral blood mononuclear cells (PBMCs), taken when the disease was refractory, from a patient treated with antithyroid drugs. This receptor was obtained from a female donor with Graves disease. CDR3 residues: CAGSTGTGRAGELFF. CDR3 DNA sequence: TGTGCCGGCAGCACGGGGACAGGGAGGGCCGGGGAGCTGTTTTTT.